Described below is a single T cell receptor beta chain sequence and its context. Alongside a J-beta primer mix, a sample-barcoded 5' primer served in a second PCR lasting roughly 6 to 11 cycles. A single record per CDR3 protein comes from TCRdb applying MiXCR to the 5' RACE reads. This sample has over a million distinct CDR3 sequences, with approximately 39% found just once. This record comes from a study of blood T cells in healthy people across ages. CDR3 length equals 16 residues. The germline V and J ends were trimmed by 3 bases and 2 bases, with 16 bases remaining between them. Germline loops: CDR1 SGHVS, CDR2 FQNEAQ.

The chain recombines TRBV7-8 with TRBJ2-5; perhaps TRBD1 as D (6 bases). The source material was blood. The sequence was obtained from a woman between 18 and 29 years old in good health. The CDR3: CASSLGDRLQQETQYF. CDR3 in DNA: TGTGCCAGCAGCTTGGGAGACAGGCTTCAACAAGAGACCCAGTACTTC.